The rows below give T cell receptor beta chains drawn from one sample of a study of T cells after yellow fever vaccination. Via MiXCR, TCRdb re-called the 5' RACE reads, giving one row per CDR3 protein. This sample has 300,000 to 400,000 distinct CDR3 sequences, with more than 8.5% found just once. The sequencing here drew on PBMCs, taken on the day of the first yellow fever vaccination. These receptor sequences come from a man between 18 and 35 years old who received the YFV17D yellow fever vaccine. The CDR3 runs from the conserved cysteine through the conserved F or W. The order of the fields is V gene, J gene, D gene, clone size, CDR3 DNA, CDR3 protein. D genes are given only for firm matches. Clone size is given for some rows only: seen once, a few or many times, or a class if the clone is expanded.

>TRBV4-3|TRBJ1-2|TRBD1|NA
TGCGCCAGCAGCCAAGATCCTGAGGGGGCGGTCTATGGCTACACCTTC
CASSQDPEGAVYGYTF
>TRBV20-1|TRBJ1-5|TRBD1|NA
TGCAGTGCTAGGGATATTCTGGACAGGGGAAATCAGCCCCAGCATTTT
CSARDILDRGNQPQHF
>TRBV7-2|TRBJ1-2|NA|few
TGTGCCAGCAGCTTAGGTTTCTGGGTCTATGGCTACACCTTC
CASSLGFWVYGYTF
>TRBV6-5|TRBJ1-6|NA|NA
TGTGCCAGCAGTTACTCGACCCGATCCAACAGGGAAGTTCCCCTCCACTTT
CASSYSTRSNREVPLHF
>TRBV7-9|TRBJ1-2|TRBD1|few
TGTGCCAGCAGCCAACACAGGGGACCAATTTATGGCTACACCTTC
CASSQHRGPIYGYTF
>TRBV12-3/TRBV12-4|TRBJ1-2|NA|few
TGTGCCAGCAGCGACACAGGGTATGGCTACACCTTC
CASSDTGYGYTF
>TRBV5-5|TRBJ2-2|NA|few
TGTGCCAGCAGCTTGGTTGACAGGGAGCTGTTTTTT
CASSLVDRELFF
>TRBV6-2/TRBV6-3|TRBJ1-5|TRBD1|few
TGTGCCAGCAAACAGGGGGCTGATCAGCCCCAGCATTTT
CASKQGADQPQHF
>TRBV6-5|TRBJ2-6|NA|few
TGTGCCAGCAGTTATATCCCCAGCTCTGGGGCCAACGTCCTGACTTTC
CASSYIPSSGANVLTF
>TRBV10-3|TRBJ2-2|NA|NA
TGTGCCATCACACGGGACGGATACACCGGGGAGCTGTTTTTT
CAITRDGYTGELFF
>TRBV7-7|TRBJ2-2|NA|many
TGTGCCAGCAGCCCGACAGCCACGAACACCGGGGAGCTGTTTTTT
CASSPTATNTGELFF
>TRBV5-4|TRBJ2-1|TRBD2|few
TGTGCCAGCAGCTTTTCACTAGCGGGGGTTTTAGATGAGCAGTTCTTC
CASSFSLAGVLDEQFF
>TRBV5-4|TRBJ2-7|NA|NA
TGTGCCAGCAGCCCCAATGGGGGTTGGGAGCAGTACTTC
CASSPNGGWEQYF
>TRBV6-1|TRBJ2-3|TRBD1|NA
TGTGCCAGCAGCCGGACAGGGCTATCGACAGATACGCAGTATTTT
CASSRTGLSTDTQYF
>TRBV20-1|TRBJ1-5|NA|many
TGCAGTGCTAGAGCCGGGGATCAGCCCCAGCATTTT
CSARAGDQPQHF
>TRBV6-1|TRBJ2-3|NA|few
TGTGCCAGCAGTTTTCAGGGAGATACGCAGTATTTT
CASSFQGDTQYF
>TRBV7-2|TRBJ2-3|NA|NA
TGTGCCAGCAGGGGGGCGGGCCTTAGCACAGATACGCAGTATTTT
CASRGAGLSTDTQYF
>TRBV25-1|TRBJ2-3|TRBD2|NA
TGTGCCAGCAGTGAATGGTCCCCCCGGCGGGGGGGCGTTACGCAGTATTTT
CASSEWSPRRGGVTQYF
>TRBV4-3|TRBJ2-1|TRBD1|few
TGCGCCAGCAGCCATGACAGGGGTATCAATGAGCAGTTCTTC
CASSHDRGINEQFF
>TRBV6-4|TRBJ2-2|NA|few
TGTGCCACCAAGGACACGAACACCGGGGAGCTGTTTTTT
CATKDTNTGELFF
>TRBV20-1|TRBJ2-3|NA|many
TGCAGTGCTCCTCGGCCCCCTGCTGTTACGCAGTATTTT
CSAPRPPAVTQYF
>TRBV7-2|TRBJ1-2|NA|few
TGTGCCAGCAGCCCAGATCCGGGTTCGGAAGGCTACACCTTC
CASSPDPGSEGYTF
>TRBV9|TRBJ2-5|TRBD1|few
TGTGCCAGCAGCGTTACTACAGGGGGCCGGGGGGAGACCCAGTACTTC
CASSVTTGGRGETQYF
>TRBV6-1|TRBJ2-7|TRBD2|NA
TGTGCCAGCAGACCGAAATGGGGACTAGCCAACTCCTACGAGCAGTACTTC
CASRPKWGLANSYEQYF
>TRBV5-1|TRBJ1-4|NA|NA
TGCGCCAGCAGCTTGGATCACCTTGATGAAAAACTGTTTTTT
CASSLDHLDEKLFF
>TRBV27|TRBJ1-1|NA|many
TGTGCCAGCAGTTTGTTGGCAGTCGAGGGCACTGAAGCTTTCTTT
CASSLLAVEGTEAFF
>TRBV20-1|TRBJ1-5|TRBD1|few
TGCAGTGCTGTACAGGGGGCGCAGGCCAATCAGCCCCAGCATTTT
CSAVQGAQANQPQHF
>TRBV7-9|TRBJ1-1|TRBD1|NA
TGTGCCAGCAGCCTCGTCCAGGGGGCTTCTGAAGCTTTCTTT
CASSLVQGASEAFF
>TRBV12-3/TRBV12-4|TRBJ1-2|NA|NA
TGTGCCAGCAGTGGTGCCTTACCGAAGAATTATGGCTACACCTTC
CASSGALPKNYGYTF
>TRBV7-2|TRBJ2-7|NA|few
TGTGCCAGCAGCCCAAACCCCTACGAGCAGTACTTC
CASSPNPYEQYF
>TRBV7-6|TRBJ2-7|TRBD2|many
TGTGCCAGCTCTCGTGCTAGCGGGGGGCTAAGCTCCTACGAGCAGTACTTC
CASSRASGGLSSYEQYF
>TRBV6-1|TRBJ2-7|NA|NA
TGTGCCAGCAGTGCCCAACAGGGGACTTACGAGCAGTACTTC
CASSAQQGTYEQYF
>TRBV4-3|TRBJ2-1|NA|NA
TGCGCCAGCAGCCAAGCCTCCCACAATGAGCAGTTCTTC
CASSQASHNEQFF
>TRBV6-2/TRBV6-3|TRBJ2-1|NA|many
TGTGCCAGCACCGCGAGGGGGGCCGCCGGTGAGCAGTTCTTC
CASTARGAAGEQFF
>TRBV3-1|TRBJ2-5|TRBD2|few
TGTGCCAGCAGCCAAGCGGGACTAGCGGGGCAAACCGAGACCCAGTACTTC
CASSQAGLAGQTETQYF
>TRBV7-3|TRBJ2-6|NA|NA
TGTGCCAGCAGCCCTCCCAACTCTGGGGCCAACGTCCTGACTTTC
CASSPPNSGANVLTF
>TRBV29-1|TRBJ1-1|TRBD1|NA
TGCAGCGTTGTAAGGGGGCAAGGTGAAGCTTTCTTT
CSVVRGQGEAFF
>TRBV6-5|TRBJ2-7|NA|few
TGTGCCAGCAGTTATCGGCGGGCGACCTACGAGCAGTACTTC
CASSYRRATYEQYF
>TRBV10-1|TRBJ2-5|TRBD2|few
TGCGCCAGCAGTGAGAACGGGGGGGCCCGGGAGACCCAGTACTTC
CASSENGGARETQYF
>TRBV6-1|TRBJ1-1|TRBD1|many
TGTGCCAGCAGACGCGGGACAGCGTCGAACACTGAAGCTTTCTTT
CASRRGTASNTEAFF
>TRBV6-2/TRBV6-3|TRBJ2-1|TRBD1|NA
TGTGCCAGCGCCGGGACAGCTGTTGAGCAGTTCTTC
CASAGTAVEQFF
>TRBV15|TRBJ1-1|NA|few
TGTGCCACCAGCAGTCGCCCCGGGACCTCCGCTTTCTTT
CATSSRPGTSAFF
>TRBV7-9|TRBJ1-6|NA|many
TGTGCCAGCAGCTTTGCGGAACCCCTCCACTTT
CASSFAEPLHF
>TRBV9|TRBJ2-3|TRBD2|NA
TGTGCCAGCAGCGTTAGCGGGGGGCAGGGAGATACGCAGTATTTT
CASSVSGGQGDTQYF
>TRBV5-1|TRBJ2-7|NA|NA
TGCGCCAGCAGCCCCAGACAGGCTTCCTACGAGCAGTACTTC
CASSPRQASYEQYF
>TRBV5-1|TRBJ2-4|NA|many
TGCGCCAGCAGCTTGAACGGAGAAAACATTCAGTACTTC
CASSLNGENIQYF
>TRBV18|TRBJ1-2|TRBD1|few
TGTGCCAGCTCACCCGAGGGGGCTCCATATGGCTACACCTTC
CASSPEGAPYGYTF
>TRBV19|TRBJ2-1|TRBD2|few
TGTGCCAGTATCAGCAACGGGGAGCGGGGGGGCCCTGATGAGCAGTTCTTC
CASISNGERGGPDEQFF
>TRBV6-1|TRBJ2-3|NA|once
TGTGCCAGCCGGGACCTGAGCACAGATACGCAGTATTTT
CASRDLSTDTQYF